Presented here are 25 T cell receptor beta chains from one specimen sequenced in a study of blood T cell repertoires in COVID-19. TCRdb keeps only in-frame clones here, not all; method: immunoSEQ multiplex PCR. The sample shows approximately 50,000 clones, more than 90% of them seen only once. Sequencing was carried out using peripheral blood. The receptor source for this set is a human donor in a cohort sampled during active COVID-19.

The rearrangement uses TRBV7-9 and TRBJ2-7, with D tentatively TRBD2 (6 bases). The CDR3 extends over 13 amino acids. Germline CDR1 and CDR2: SEHNR and FQNEAQ (reference sequence). Trimming pared 5 bases from V and 6 bases from J, leaving 14 bases between. The CDR3 coding sequence is TGTGCCAGCAGCCCGGGACGGGGGACCGAGCAGTACTTC. Its translation is CASSPGRGTEQYF.

The chain combines TRBV7-8 with TRBJ2-2; the match to TRBD1 covers 9 bases. Germline assignment: CDR1 SGHVS and CDR2 FQNEAQ. This CDR3 has 15 amino acids. Trimming removed 3 bases from V and 6 bases from J; junction bases left unmatched: 5. CDR3 residues: CASSLGQGIPGELFF. The CDR3 DNA follows: TGTGCCAGCAGCTTGGGACAGGGAATTCCCGGGGAGCTGTTTTTT. The variable domain in full, completed from reference TRBV7-8 and TRBJ2-2, reads GAGVSQSPRYKVAKRGQDVALRCDPISGHVSLFWYQQALGQGPEFLTYFQNEAQLDKSGLPSDRFFAERPEGSVSTLKIQRTQQEDSAVYLCASSLGQGIPGELFFGEGSRLTVL.

The CDR3 region is CASSLNWGQGEKLFF. CDR3 coding DNA: TGTGCCAGCAGCTTGAACTGGGGCCAGGGGGAAAAACTGTTTTTT. The J gene is TRBJ1-4, the V gene TRBV5-5; possible D gene TRBD1, 6 bases. Germline CDR1 reads SGHKS; CDR2 reads YYEKEE (reference sequence). CDR3 size: 15 residues. V was clipped by 1 base and J by 8 bases, with 15 bases between them.

V gene TRBV28 combines with J gene TRBJ1-5, with a weak D call TRBD1 (5 bases). Germline assignment: CDR1 MDHEN and CDR2 SYDVKM. This CDR3 has 15 residues. Trimming removed 6 bases at V and 3 bases at J, with 15 bases between. CDR3 sequence (DNA): TGTGCCAGCAGCCCTATTACAGGTCTCAATCAGCCCCAGCATTTT. Protein sequence: CASSPITGLNQPQHF.

This clone turned up a few times. The chain joins TRBV7-2 to TRBJ2-7; 8 positions match TRBD2. Germline V gives CDR1 SGHTA, CDR2 FQGNSA. Trimming removed 8 bases from V and 4 bases from J; junction bases left unmatched: 10. This CDR3 contains 14 residues. The CDR3 reads CASAAAGVAYEQYF. The DNA of the CDR3 is TGTGCCAGCGCGGCAGCGGGAGTTGCATACGAGCAGTACTTC.

This chain uses TRBV30 with TRBJ2-4; no reliable D call. CDR3 length equals 14 residues. Trimming removed 1 base from V and 5 bases from J, with 12 bases in between. Germline V lookup: CDR1 GTSNPN, CDR2 SVGIG (reference sequence). The CDR3 sequence is CAWSGNPSQNIQYF. Here the CDR3 DNA reads TGTGCCTGGAGTGGTAATCCCTCCCAAAACATTCAGTACTTC. The full variable domain, rest sourced from reference TRBV30 and TRBJ2-4, is SQTIHQWPATLVQPVGSPLSLECTVEGTSNPNLYWYRQAAGRGLQLLFYSVGIGQISSEVPQNLSASRPQDRQFILSSKKLLLSDSGFYLCAWSGNPSQNIQYFGAGTRLSVL.

This rearrangement joins TRBV18 to TRBJ2-7, with TRBD1 as a possible D gene (5 bases). CDR1 and CDR2 (germline): KGHSH, LQKENI. Trimming removed 2 bases at V and 3 bases at J, with 8 bases between. CDR3 size: 13 residues. The CDR3 region has the DNA TGTGCCAGCTCACCAGACAGCGTCTACGAGCAGTACTTC. Translation: CASSPDSVYEQYF.

This clone was picked up one time. This chain connects TRBV3-1 (or the pseudogene TRBV3-2) to TRBJ1-2; D is ambiguous. The V end lost 1 base, the J end lost 5 bases, and 8 bases lay between the germline ends. The CDR3 is 13 amino acids. Germline V gives CDR1 LGHDT, CDR2 YNNKEL (reference sequence). The CDR3 DNA reads TGTGCCAGCAGCCAAGGGCAGGTTTATGGCTACACCTTC. Protein product: CASSQGQVYGYTF.

The chain has TRBV7-2 and TRBJ2-7; D possibly corresponds to TRBD1 (7 bases). The CDR3 contains 17 residues. Trimming cost V 5 bases and J 0 bases, with 20 bases left between them. The V gene's germline CDR1 is SGHTA and CDR2 FQGNSA. CDR3 bases: TGTGCCAGCAGCCCCCCTGGAGGGGGCGACCCCTCCTACGAGCAGTACGTC. Translating it yields CASSPPGGGDPSYEQYV.

The CDR3 DNA follows: TGTGCCAGCAGCAAAGCCCGGGTGATCAAGTACTTC. It encodes CASSKARVIKYF. The chain carries TRBV21-1 and TRBJ2-4; the table's D call, TRBD2, has no DNA check behind it. TRBV21-1 has pseudogene status. CDR3 length: 12 residues.

The rearrangement links TRBV27 to TRBJ2-7; 7 positions match TRBD2. With 7 bases clipped from V and 2 bases from J, the junction kept 8 bases outside the gene matches. Germline V lookup: CDR1 MNHEY, CDR2 SMNVEV (reference sequence). The CDR3 is 14 residues long. This chain's CDR3 is CASTTTSRPYEQYF. Written as DNA, the CDR3 is TGTGCCAGCACCACGACTAGCCGCCCCTACGAGCAGTACTTC.

The V call is TRBV27, the J call TRBJ1-1; tentatively, D is TRBD1 (6 bases). The V end lost 5 bases, the J end lost 0 bases, and 13 bases lay between the germline ends. Germline V CDR1 and CDR2: MNHEY, SMNVEV (reference sequence). This CDR3 has 15 amino acids. The CDR3 nucleotides read TGTGCCAGCAGTAGAGACAGGTACATGAACACTGAAGCTTTCTTT. It codes for CASSRDRYMNTEAFF.

The sample holds a few counts of this clone. CDR3 region: CASSSAPRLGGTDYGYTF. Here the CDR3 DNA reads TGTGCCAGCAGTTCAGCCCCAAGGCTCGGGGGGACTGACTATGGCTACACCTTC. The genes are TRBV27 and TRBJ1-2, with D possibly being TRBD1 (5 bases). Deletions cut 4 bases from V and 3 bases from J, with 24 bases between. The V gene's germline CDR1 is MNHEY and CDR2 SMNVEV (reference sequence). This CDR3 contains 18 residues.

The chain couples TRBV13 to TRBJ1-2; 8 nucleotides match TRBD1. In germline, CDR1 is PRHDT, CDR2 FYEKMQ (reference sequence). The CDR3 totals 15 residues. After removal of 5 bases from V and 4 bases from J, the junction contained 9 bases not matched to a gene. CDR3 DNA: TGTGCCAGCAGCACCAGACAGGGGTCAGGCTATGGCTACACCTTC. This gives the protein CASSTRQGSGYGYTF.

This CDR3 reads CASSLVGSPSAQYF. As DNA, the CDR3 is TGTGCCAGCAGCTTAGTGGGTTCGCCTAGCGCGCAGTATTTT. V gene TRBV7-6 combines with J gene TRBJ2-3; tentatively, D is TRBD2 (6 bases). Germline V gene data show CDR1 as SGHVS and CDR2 as FNYEAQ. The ends were cut back, 1 base at V and 10 bases at J, with 15 bases in the middle. CDR3 size: 14 residues.

This CDR3 is CASSLAGGYLYEQYV. The CDR3 DNA sequence: TGCGCCAGCAGCTTGGCGGGAGGGTACCTATACGAGCAGTACGTC. The gene calls are TRBV5-1 and TRBJ2-7; 8 positions agree with TRBD2. The germline V gene has CDR1 SGHRS and CDR2 YFSETQ. The ends lost 0 bases at V and 4 bases at J; junction bases unmatched: 6. This CDR3 region has 15 residues.

The chain joins TRBV6-5 to TRBJ2-3, with D tentatively TRBD1 (6 bases). Germline CDR1 and CDR2: MNHEY and SVGAGI. V gave up 6 bases and J gave up 2 bases, with 12 bases separating them. The CDR3 loop spans 14 amino acids. CDR3 region: CASRLTGVTDTQYF. As DNA, the CDR3 is TGTGCCAGCAGACTGACAGGAGTCACAGATACGCAGTATTTT.

V and J are TRBV18 and TRBJ2-1; D is undetermined. CDR3 size: 14 residues. V was cut by 2 bases and J by 6 bases, with 11 bases left in between. Germline CDR1 is KGHSH and CDR2 is LQKENI. The CDR3 DNA reads as TGTGCCAGCTCACCAAGTTGGGCTATCAATGAGCAGTTCTTC. It encodes CASSPSWAINEQFF.

This chain connects TRBV28 to TRBJ1-2; D call uncertain. V lost 2 bases and J lost 0, with 10 bases in between. The CDR3 length is 15 residues. Germline values: CDR1 MDHEN, CDR2 SYDVKM. CDR3 bases: TGTGCCAGCAGTTTAGTTCAGTTTCCTAACTATGGCTACACCTTC. Protein product: CASSLVQFPNYGYTF.

In its sample, this clone was seen once. V gene TRBV6-5 combines with J gene TRBJ2-5; D possibly corresponds to TRBD2 (5 bases). Deletions cut 0 bases from V and 5 bases from J, with 16 bases between. Germline V gene lookup returns CDR1 MNHEY and CDR2 SVGAGI. The CDR3 consists of 16 residues. CDR3 residues: CASSYSGGPGTETQYF. The CDR3 region has the DNA TGTGCCAGCAGTTACTCGGGTGGGCCGGGAACGGAGACCCAGTACTTC.

The rearrangement links TRBV5-4 to TRBJ2-2, with D tentatively TRBD2 (6 bases). V was clipped by 4 bases and J by 1 base, with 14 bases between them. The germline V gene encodes CDR1 SGHNT and CDR2 YYREEE (reference sequence). CDR3 length equals 16 residues. The CDR3 DNA is TGTGCCAGCAGCCTGTCGGGAGCGGGGAACACCGGGGAGCTGTTTTTT. Translated, it gives CASSLSGAGNTGELFF.

Only one count was recorded for this clone. This chain uses TRBV19 with TRBJ2-5; TRBD1 agrees at 12 bases. The CDR3 spans 16 residues. The V and J ends lost 4 bases and 4 bases, in that order; junction bases with no gene match: 7. The germline gives CDR1 LNHDA, CDR2 SQIVND (reference sequence). As DNA, the CDR3 is TGTGCCAGTAGTACCCGGGACAGGGGGCTCGGAGAGACCCAGTACTTC. Its translation: CASSTRDRGLGETQYF.

The chain joins TRBV20-1 to TRBJ2-7, with D hard to call. V was trimmed by 2 bases and J by 3 bases, leaving 5 bases between them. The CDR3 is 11 amino acids. The germline V gene encodes CDR1 DFQATT and CDR2 SNEGSKA (reference sequence). The CDR3 region has the DNA TGCAGTGCTAGATCGAGCTACGAGCAGTACTTC. Translation gives CSARSSYEQYF.

The rearrangement uses TRBV24-1 and TRBJ2-1; a possible D gene is TRBD2 (5 bases). V lost 4 bases and J lost 3, with 12 bases in between. This CDR3 has 15 amino acids. The germline V gene has CDR1 KGHDR and CDR2 SFDVKD. CDR3 coding DNA: TGTGCCACCAGTGACGAGGGCAACCTCTACAATGAGCAGTTCTTC. Amino acid sequence: CATSDEGNLYNEQFF.

The V and J genes are TRBV9 and TRBJ2-3; no definite D call. From germline, CDR1 is SGDLS and CDR2 YYNGEE. With 4 bases removed from V and 1 base from J, the gap between germline ends came to 10 bases. The CDR3 length is 14 residues. CDR3 region: CASSSHLGTDTQYF. The CDR3 bases are TGTGCCAGCAGCTCCCATTTAGGCACAGATACGCAGTATTTT. Full variable domain (missing parts from reference TRBV9 and TRBJ2-3): DSGVTQTPKHLITATGQRVTLRCSPRSGDLSVYWYQQSLDQGLQFLIQYYNGEERAKGNILERFSAQQFPDLHSELNLSSLELGDSALYFCASSSHLGTDTQYFGPGTRLTVL.